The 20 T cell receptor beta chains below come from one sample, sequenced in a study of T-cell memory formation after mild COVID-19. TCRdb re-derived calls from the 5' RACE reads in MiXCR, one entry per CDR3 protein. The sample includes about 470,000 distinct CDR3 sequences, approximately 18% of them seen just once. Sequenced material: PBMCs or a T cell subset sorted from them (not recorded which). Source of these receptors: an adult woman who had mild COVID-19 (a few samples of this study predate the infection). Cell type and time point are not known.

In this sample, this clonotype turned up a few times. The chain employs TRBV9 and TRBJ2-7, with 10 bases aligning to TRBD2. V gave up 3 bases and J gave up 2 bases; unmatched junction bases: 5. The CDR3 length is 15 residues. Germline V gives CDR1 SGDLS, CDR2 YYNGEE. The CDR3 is CASSETSGNPYEQYF. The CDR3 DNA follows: TGTGCCAGCAGCGAAACTAGCGGGAACCCCTACGAGCAGTACTTC.

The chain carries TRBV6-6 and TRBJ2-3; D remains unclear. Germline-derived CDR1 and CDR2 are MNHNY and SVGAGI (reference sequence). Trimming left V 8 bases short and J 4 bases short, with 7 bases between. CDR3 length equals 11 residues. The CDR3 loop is CASGLADTQYF. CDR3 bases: TGTGCCAGCGGTCTCGCAGATACGCAGTATTTT.

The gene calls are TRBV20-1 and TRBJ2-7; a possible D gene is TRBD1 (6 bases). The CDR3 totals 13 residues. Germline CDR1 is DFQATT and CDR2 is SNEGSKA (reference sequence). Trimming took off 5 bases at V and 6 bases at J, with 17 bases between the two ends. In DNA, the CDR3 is TGCAGTGCTTCATCAGGGGTCGGAGGCGAGCAGTACTTC. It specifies CSASSGVGGEQYF.

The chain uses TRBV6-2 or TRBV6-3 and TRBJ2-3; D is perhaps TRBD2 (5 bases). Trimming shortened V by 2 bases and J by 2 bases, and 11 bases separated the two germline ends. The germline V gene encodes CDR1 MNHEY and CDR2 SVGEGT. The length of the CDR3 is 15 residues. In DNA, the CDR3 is TGTGCCAGCAGTTACGGCAGCGGAACCACAGATACGCAGTATTTT. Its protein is CASSYGSGTTDTQYF.

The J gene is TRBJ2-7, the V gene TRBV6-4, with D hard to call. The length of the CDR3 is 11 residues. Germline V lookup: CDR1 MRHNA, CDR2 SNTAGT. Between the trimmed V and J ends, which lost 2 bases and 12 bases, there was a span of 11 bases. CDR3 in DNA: TGTGCCAGCAGTGACGTGAGGTGTCTGTACTTC. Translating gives CASSDVRCLYF.

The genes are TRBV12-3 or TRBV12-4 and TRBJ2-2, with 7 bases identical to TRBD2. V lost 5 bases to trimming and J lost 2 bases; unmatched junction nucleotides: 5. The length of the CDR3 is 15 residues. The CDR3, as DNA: TGTGCCAGCAGTCCCGCGGGGGTAAACACCGGGGAGCTGTTTTTT. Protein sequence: CASSPAGVNTGELFF.

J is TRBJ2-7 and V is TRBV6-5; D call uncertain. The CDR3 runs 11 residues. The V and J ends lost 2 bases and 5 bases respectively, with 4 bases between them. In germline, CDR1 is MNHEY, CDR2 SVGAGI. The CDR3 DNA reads TGTGCCAGCAGTTACATTCACGAGCAGTACTTC. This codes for CASSYIHEQYF.

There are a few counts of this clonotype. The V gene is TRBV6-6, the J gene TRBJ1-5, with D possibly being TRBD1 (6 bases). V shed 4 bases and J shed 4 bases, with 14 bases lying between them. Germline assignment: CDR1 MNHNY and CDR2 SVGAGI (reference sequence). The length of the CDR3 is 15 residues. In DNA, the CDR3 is TGTGCCAGCAGTTCGGGAGGGACACTTAATCAGCCCCAGCATTTT. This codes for CASSSGGTLNQPQHF.

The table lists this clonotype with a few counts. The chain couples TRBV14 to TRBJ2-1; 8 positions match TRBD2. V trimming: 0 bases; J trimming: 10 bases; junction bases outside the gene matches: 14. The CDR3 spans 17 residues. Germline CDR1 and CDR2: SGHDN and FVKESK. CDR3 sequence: CASSQDYSGSALGEQFF. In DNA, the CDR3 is TGTGCCAGCAGCCAAGACTACAGCGGGAGTGCCTTAGGAGAGCAGTTCTTC.

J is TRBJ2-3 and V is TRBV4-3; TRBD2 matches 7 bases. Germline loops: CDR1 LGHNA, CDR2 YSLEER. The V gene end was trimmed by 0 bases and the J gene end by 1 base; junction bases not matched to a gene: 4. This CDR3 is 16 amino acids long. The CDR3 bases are TGCGCCAGCAGCCAAGATGGCCTAGCGGGCACAGATACGCAGTATTTT. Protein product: CASSQDGLAGTDTQYF.

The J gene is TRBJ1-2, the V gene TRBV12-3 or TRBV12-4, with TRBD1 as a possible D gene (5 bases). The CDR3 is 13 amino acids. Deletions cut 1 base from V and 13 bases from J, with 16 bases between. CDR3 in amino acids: CASSLGAGPEPTF. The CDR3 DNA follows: TGTGCCAGCAGTTTAGGGGCGGGGCCGGAACCCACCTTC.

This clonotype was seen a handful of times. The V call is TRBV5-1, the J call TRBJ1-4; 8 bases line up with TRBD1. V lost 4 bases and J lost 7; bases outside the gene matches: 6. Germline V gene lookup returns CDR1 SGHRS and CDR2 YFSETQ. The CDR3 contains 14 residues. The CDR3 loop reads CASSPGGQGEKLFF. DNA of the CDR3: TGCGCCAGCAGCCCAGGGGGCCAGGGTGAAAAACTGTTTTTT.

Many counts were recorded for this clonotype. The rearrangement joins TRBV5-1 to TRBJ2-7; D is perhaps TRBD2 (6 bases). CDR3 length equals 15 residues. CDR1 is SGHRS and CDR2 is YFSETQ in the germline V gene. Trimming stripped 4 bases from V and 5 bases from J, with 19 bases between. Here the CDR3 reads CASSRLEGPGDEQYF. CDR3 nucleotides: TGCGCCAGCAGCCGACTTGAAGGGCCGGGAGACGAGCAGTACTTC.

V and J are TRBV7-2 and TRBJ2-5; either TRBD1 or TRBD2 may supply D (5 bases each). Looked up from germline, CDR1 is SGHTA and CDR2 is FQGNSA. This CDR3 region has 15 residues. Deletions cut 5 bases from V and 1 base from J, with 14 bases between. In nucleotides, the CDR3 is TGTGCCAGCAGCGCTACGGGGCTCCTCCAAGAGACCCAGTACTTC. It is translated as CASSATGLLQETQYF. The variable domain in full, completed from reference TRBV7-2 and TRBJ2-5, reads GAGVSQSPSNKVTEKGKDVELRCDPISGHTALYWYRQSLGQGLEFLIYFQGNSAPDKSGLPSDRFSAERTGGSVSTLTIQRTQQEDSAVYLCASSATGLLQETQYFGPGTRLLVL.

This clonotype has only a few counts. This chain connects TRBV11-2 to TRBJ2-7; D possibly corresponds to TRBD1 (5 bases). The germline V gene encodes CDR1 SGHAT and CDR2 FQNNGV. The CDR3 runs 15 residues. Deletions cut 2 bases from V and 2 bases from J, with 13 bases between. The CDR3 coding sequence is TGTGCCAGCAGCTTATGGGGCAGCCGACCCTACGAGCAGTACTTC. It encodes CASSLWGSRPYEQYF. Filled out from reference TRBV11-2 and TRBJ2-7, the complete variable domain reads EAGVAQSPRYKIIEKRQSVAFWCNPISGHATLYWYQQILGQGPKLLIQFQNNGVVDDSQLPKDRFSAERLKGVDSTLKIQPAKLEDSAVYLCASSLWGSRPYEQYFGPGTRLTVT.

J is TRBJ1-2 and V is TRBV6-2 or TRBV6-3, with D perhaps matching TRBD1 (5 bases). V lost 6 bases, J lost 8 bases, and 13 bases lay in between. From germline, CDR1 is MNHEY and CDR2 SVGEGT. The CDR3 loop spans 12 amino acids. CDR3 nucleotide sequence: TGTGCCAGCAGGACAGAACTTATGGGCTACACCTTC. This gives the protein CASRTELMGYTF.

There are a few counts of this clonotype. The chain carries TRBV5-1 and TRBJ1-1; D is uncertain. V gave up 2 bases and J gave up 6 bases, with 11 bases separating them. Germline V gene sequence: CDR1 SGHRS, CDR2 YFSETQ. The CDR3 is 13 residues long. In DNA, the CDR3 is TGCGCCAGCAGCTTCCTTGGGTGGGCTGAAGCTTTCTTT. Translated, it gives CASSFLGWAEAFF.

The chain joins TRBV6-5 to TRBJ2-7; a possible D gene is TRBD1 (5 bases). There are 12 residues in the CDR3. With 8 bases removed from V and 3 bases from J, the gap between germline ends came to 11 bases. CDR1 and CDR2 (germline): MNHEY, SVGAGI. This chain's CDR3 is CASGSGNYEQYF. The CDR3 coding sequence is TGTGCCAGCGGTTCAGGGAACTACGAGCAGTACTTC.

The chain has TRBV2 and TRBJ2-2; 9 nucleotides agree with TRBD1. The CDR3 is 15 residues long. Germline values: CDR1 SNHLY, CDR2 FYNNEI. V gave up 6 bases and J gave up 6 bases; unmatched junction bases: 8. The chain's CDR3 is CASRVDRGSAGELFF. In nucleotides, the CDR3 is TGTGCCAGCAGGGTGGACAGGGGTAGTGCCGGGGAGCTGTTTTTT.

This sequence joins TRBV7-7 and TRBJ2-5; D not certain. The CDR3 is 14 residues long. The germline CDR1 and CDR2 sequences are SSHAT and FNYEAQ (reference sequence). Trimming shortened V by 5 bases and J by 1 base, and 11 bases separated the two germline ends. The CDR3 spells CASSADFFQETQYF. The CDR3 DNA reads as TGTGCCAGCAGCGCCGACTTTTTCCAAGAGACCCAGTACTTC.